This entry features one T cell receptor beta chain sequence. Its antigen is not identified. TCRdb keeps only in-frame clones here, not all; method: immunoSEQ multiplex PCR. The repertoire holds more than 110,000 clones, with 90% as singletons. The sample is drawn from a study of T cell responses to AZD1222 COVID-19 vaccine. The germline CDR1 and CDR2 sequences are SGHVS and FQNEAQ. The CDR3 is 15 residues long. The V and J ends lost 5 bases and 6 bases, in that order; junction bases with no gene match: 11. Findings and caveats of the study: Without day 14 samples, only post-peak T cell repertoires were studied. Across spike, vaccine-associated CD4 TCRs were found, dominant at 160-218 and 743-854.

The chain carries TRBV7-8 and TRBJ1-1; TRBD1 matches at 8 bases. The clonotype originates from an adult in good health. The sample was peripheral blood, taken on day 0 of AZD1222 vaccination. The CDR3 DNA sequence: TGTGCCAGCAGCGCCGACCAGGGGGCAGGCCCTGAAGCTTTCTTT. Its translation is CASSADQGAGPEAFF.